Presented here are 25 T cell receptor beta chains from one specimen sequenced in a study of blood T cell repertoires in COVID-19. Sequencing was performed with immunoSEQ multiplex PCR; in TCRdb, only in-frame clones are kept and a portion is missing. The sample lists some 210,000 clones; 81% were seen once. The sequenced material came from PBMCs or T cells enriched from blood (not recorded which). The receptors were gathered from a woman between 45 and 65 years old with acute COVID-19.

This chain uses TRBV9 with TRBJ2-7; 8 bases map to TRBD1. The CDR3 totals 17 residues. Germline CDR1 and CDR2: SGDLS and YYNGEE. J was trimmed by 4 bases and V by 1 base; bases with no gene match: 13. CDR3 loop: CASSVRGQGANVYEQYF. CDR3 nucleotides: TGTGCCAGCAGCGTAAGGGGCCAGGGGGCAAACGTTTACGAGCAGTACTTC.

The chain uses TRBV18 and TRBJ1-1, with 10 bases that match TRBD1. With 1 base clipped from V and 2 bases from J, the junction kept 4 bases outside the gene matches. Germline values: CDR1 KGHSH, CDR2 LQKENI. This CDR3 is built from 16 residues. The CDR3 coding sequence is TGTGCCAGCTCACCACAGGGGACAGGGGTAAACACTGAAGCTTTCTTT. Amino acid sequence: CASSPQGTGVNTEAFF.

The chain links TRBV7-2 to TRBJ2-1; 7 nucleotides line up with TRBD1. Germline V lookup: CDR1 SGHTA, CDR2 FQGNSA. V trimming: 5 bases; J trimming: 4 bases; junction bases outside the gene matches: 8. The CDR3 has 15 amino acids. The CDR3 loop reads CASSPRDSAYNEQFF. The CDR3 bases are TGTGCCAGCAGCCCCCGGGACAGCGCTTACAATGAGCAGTTCTTC.

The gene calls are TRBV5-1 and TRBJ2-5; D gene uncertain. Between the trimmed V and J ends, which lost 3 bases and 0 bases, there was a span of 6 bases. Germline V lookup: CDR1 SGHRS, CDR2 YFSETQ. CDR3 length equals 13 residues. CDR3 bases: TGCGCCAGCAGCTCCTTGTACCAAGAGACCCAGTACTTC. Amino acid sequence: CASSSLYQETQYF.

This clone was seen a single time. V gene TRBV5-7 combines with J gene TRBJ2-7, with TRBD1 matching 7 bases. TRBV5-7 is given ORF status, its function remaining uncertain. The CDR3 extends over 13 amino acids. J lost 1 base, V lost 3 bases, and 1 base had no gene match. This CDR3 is CASSSDRSYEQYF. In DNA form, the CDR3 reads TGTGCCAGCAGCTCGGACAGGTCCTACGAGCAGTACTTC.

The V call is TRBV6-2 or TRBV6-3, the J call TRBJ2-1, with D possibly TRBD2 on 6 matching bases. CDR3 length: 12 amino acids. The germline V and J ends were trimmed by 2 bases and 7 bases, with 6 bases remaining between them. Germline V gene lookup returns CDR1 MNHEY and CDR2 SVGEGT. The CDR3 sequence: CASSYGGNEQFF. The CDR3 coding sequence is TGTGCCAGCAGTTACGGGGGGAATGAGCAGTTCTTC.

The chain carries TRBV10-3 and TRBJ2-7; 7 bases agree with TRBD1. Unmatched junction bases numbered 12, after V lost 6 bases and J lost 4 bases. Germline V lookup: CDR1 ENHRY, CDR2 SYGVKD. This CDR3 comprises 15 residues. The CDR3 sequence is CAISPGQSSPYEQYF. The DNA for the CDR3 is TGTGCCATCAGCCCGGGACAGTCCTCCCCTTACGAGCAGTACTTC.

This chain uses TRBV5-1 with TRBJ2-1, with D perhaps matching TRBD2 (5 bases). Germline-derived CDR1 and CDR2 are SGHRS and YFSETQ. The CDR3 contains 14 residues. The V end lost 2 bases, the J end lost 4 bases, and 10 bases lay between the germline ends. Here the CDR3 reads CASSFEGLYNEQFF. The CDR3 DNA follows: TGCGCCAGCAGCTTCGAGGGCTTATACAATGAGCAGTTCTTC.

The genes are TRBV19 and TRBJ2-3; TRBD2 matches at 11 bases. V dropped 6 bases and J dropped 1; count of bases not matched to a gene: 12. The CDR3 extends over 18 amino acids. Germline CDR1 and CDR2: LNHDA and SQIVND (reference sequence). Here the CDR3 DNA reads TGTGCCAGTAGACTTGGTCCCTCACTAGCGGGGGGCACAGATACGCAGTATTTT. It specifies CASRLGPSLAGGTDTQYF.

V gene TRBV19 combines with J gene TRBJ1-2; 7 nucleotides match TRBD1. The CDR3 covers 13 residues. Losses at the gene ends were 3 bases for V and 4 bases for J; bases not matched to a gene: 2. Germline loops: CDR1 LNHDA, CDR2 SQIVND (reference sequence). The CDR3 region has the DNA TGTGCCAGTAGTATCGGACAGGCCTATGGCTACACCTTC. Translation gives CASSIGQAYGYTF. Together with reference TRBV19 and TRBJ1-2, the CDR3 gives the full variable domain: DGGITQSPKYLFRKEGQNVTLSCEQNLNHDAMYWYRQDPGQGLRLIYYSQIVNDFQKGDIAEGYSVSREKKESFPLTVTSAQKNPTAFYLCASSIGQAYGYTFGSGTRLTVV.

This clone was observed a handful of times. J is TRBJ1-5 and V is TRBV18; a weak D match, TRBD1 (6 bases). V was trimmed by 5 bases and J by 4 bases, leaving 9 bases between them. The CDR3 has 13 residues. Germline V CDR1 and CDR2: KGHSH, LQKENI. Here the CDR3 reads CASSSDRNQPQHF. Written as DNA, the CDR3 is TGTGCCAGCTCATCAGACAGGAATCAGCCCCAGCATTTT.

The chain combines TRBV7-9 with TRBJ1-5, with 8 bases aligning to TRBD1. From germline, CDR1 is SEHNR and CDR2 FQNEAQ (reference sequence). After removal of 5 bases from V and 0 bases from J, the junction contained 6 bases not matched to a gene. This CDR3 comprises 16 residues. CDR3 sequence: CASSLWTGSSNQPQHF. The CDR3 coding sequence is TGTGCCAGCAGCCTCTGGACAGGGAGTAGCAATCAGCCCCAGCATTTT.

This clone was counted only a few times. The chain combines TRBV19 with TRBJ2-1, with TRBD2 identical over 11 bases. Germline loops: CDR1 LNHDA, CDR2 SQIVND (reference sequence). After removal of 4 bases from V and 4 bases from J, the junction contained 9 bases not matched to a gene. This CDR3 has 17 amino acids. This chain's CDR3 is CASSSTLAGGGYNEQFF. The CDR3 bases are TGTGCCAGTAGTAGCACTTTAGCGGGAGGGGGGTACAATGAGCAGTTCTTC.

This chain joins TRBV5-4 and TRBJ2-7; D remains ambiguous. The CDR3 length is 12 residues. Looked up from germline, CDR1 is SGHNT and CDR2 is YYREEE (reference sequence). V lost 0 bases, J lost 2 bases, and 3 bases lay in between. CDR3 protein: CASSLDTYEQYF. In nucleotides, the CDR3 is TGTGCCAGCAGCTTGGATACCTACGAGCAGTACTTC.

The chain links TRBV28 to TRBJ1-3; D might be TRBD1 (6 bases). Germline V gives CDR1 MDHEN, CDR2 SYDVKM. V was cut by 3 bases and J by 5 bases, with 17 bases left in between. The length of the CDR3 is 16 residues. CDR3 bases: TGTGCCAGCAGTTTTGGGTGGTCGACAGGAAGAAACACCATATATTTT. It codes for CASSFGWSTGRNTIYF.

The CDR3 region has the DNA TGTGCCAGCAGTTACCCAACCTGGGAGACTAATGAAAAACTGTTTTTT. The encoded protein is CASSYPTWETNEKLFF. This chain uses TRBV6-2 or TRBV6-3 with TRBJ1-4; unclear D gene. V was cut by 2 bases and J by 2 bases, with 12 bases left in between. Germline CDR1 is MNHEY and CDR2 is SVGEGT. The CDR3 length is 16 residues.

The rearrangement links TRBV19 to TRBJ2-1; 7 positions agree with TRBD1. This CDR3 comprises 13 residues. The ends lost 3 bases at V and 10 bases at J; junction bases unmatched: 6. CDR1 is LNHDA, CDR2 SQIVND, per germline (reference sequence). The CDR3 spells CASSIQGENEQFF. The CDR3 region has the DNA TGTGCCAGTAGTATCCAGGGGGAGAACGAGCAGTTCTTC.

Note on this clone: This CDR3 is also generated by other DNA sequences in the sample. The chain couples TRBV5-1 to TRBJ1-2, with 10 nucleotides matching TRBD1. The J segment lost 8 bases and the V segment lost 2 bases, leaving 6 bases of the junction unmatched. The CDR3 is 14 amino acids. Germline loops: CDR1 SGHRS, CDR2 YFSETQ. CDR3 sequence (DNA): TGCGCCAGCAGCTTAGGGACAGGGGCCGACGGCTACACCTTC. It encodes CASSLGTGADGYTF.

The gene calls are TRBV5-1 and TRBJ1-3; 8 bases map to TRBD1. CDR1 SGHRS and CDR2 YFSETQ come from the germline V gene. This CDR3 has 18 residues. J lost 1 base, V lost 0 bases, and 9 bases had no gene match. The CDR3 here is CASSLGPTGAGSGNTIYF. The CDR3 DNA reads TGCGCCAGCAGCTTGGGTCCGACAGGGGCAGGATCTGGAAACACCATATATTTT.

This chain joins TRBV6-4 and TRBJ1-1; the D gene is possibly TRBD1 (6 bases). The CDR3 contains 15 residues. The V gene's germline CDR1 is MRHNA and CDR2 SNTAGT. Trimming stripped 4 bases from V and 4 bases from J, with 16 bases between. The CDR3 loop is CASSVDSGVGTEAFF. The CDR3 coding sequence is TGTGCCAGCAGTGTCGATTCAGGGGTTGGCACTGAAGCTTTCTTT.

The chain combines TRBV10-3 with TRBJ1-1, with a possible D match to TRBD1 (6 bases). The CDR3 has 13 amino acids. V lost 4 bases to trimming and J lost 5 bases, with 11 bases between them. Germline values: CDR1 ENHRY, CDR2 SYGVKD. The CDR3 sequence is CAISVGGITEAFF. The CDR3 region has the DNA TGTGCCATCAGTGTAGGGGGAATAACTGAAGCTTTCTTT.

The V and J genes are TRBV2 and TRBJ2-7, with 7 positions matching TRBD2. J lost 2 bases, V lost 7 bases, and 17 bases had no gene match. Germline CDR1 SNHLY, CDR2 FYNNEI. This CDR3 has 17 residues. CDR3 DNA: TGTGCCAGCACCCGCCTGTTTGTTGCGGGAGCCCCCTACGAGCAGTACTTC. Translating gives CASTRLFVAGAPYEQYF.

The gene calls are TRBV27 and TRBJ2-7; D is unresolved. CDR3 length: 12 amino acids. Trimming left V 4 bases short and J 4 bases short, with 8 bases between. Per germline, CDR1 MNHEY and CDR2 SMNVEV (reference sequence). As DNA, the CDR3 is TGTGCCAGCAGTTACAGAGAATACGAGCAGTACTTC. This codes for CASSYREYEQYF.

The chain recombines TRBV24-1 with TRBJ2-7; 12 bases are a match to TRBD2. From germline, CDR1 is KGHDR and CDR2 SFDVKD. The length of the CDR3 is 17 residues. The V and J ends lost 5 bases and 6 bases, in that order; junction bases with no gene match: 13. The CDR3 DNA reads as TGTGCCACCAGTGTCCCGAACGGACTAGCGGGAAGACCCGAGCAGTACTTC. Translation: CATSVPNGLAGRPEQYF.

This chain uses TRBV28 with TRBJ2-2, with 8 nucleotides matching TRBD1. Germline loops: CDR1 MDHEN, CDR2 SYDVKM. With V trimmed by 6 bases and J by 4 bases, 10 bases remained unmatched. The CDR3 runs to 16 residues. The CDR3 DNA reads TGTGCCAGCAGATACCAGGACAGGGTGGGCACCGGGGAGCTGTTTTTT. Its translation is CASRYQDRVGTGELFF.